This T cell receptor (beta chain) was sequenced during a study of CD8 T cells in Susac syndrome. TCR beta sequencing was performed on blood CD8+ and CD4+ T cells. FACS was used to enrich TEMRA cells, whereas the CD8+ and CD4+ T cells were obtained by negative isolation. Random hexamers were used to reverse transcribe an amount of roughly 0.5 to 1 ug RNA. Coverage of TCR beta CDR3 amplification by immunoSEQ multiplex PCR extended to 54 Vbeta and 13 Jbeta. TCRdb reanalysed the immunoSEQ multiplex PCR reads using MiXCR and keeps one entry per CDR3 protein. The sample holds 150,000 to 200,000 distinct CDR3 sequences; roughly 94% are singletons and the top ten take about 0.095%. Sequencing input: CD4+ T cells from PBMCs. This TCR was recovered from a human donor with multiple sclerosis.

The CDR3 region has the DNA TGTGCCAGCAGCTTAATCGGACAGATGAACACTGAAGCTTTCTTT. This gives the protein CASSLIGQMNTEAFF. The chain is built from TRBV7-9 and TRBJ1-1, with a tentative D call TRBD1 (6 bases). Trimming removed 2 bases from V and 0 bases from J, with 10 bases in between. Germline V gives CDR1 SEHNR, CDR2 FQNEAQ (reference sequence). There are 15 residues in the CDR3.